This entry concerns a single T cell receptor (beta chain). Its antigen is not yet known. There are no base qualities to consult, and no much larger clone falls within one base. The data are from a study of graft-versus-host responses after intestinal transplantation listed by TCRdb under 2021. Study-wide context: The transplants that recipients received were multivisceral, liver-intestinal, or isolated intestinal. Donor T cell macrochimerism was defined as a peak of at least 4% donor T cells among recipient peripheral blood mononuclear cells. Every recipient was given anti-thymocyte globulin induction, then maintenance tacrolimus and steroids for 3 to 4 years. Alloreactive clones were identified by sequencing pre-transplant mixed lymphocyte reaction products and comparing them with unstimulated pre-transplant donor and recipient T cells. The cohort enrolled roughly 25 intestinal transplant recipients including one retransplant, and a few patients lacking pretransplant specimens were excluded. Samples from a few later patients were sequenced in-house on an Illumina MiSeq with MiXCR processing rather than by the commercial service. Bulk TCR-beta CDR3 sequencing was used to track graft-versus-host and host-versus-graft alloreactive T cell clones in the graft, circulation and bone marrow after intestinal transplantation. Results the study describes overall, beyond this receptor: Early after transplant, declines in HvG clones were associated with peak levels of circulating GvH clones. GvH clones were detected in recipient bone marrow, and some appeared earlier in ileal mucosa or blood, consistent with an intestinal mucosal origin. In patients with donor T cell macrochimerism, the allografts had high GvH to HvG T cell clonal ratios. The relatively low number and heterogeneity of intestinal transplant patients limited the conclusions.

This sample's time point label indicates: cells obtained before transplantation from donor or recipient. CD3+CD4+ and CD3+CD8+ populations were FACS-sorted from unstimulated pre-transplant donor and recipient cells taken from spleen or lymph nodes. The CDR3 spans 11 residues, from the cysteine through the phenylalanine. Left in the record is the CDR3 DNA by itself, 33 bases read in frame from the first base. V loses 6 bases of germline sequence and J loses 4 bases, and the interval between the two ends is 4 bases. CDR1 and CDR2 (SNHLY, FYNNEI) derive from the germline V gene. Library creation used the immunoSEQ multiplex PCR assay. For most patients, genomic DNA was isolated using the Qiagen DNeasy Blood and Tissue Kit and was shipped frozen to Adaptive Biotechnologies for TCR sequencing. For most patients, high-throughput TCR-beta CDR3 sequencing of genomic DNA was performed by Adaptive Biotechnologies. The source study handled its data this way. Adaptive's ImmunoSEQ software supplied the TCR sequencing data for 18 patients, while MiXCR and VDJtools were used to process a few other patients. To correct CD4 versus CD8 sorting errors, sequences present in both subsets at a frequency ratio below 5:1 were removed. CDR3 nucleotide sequences shared by donor and recipient were removed because the origin of these sequences could not be assigned. Alloreactive clones required at least 2-fold expansion over unstimulated cells and minimum CFSE-low frequency of 0.002% (template counts) or 0.001% (read counts). A clone was considered mappable if detected in the sequenced pre-transplant spleen, lymph node, or MLR CFSE-low populations of the donor or recipient. The cumulative frequency of alloreactive clones was calculated as a percentage of all sequences, weighted by copy number. TCRdb re-hosts the immuneACCESS table, in-frame sequences only. Its copies lack some clones; in the studies checked, an unresolved V gene accounts for under half of them, and the cause for the rest is not known. From that table come the V and J calls and clone size; the DNA was used to work out D and trimming. This sample lists tens of thousands of clones; 85% to 90% were detected once. The top ten hold 0.11% of the sample.

The specimen comprised unstimulated CD4+ T cells sorted from spleen or lymph node cells, sampled before intestinal transplant. Recombination joined TRBV2 with TRBJ2-1; there is no confident call for the D gene. The TCR comes from a human donor who received an intestinal transplant. CDR3 reads: CASSQYNEQFF. DNA sequence: TGTGCCAGCAGCCAGTACAATGAGCAGTTCTTC.